This is a list of T cell receptor beta chains from one sample in a study of OX40 agonist ivuxolimab in advanced cancers. Sequenced by immunoSEQ multiplex PCR; TCRdb stores in-frame clones only, minus some. The data contain some 74,000 clones, approximately 83% of them singletons. This specimen consisted of CD4+ or CD8+ T cells sorted from blood, obtained in a trial of the OX40 agonist ivuxolimab. The source of these receptors is an adult with an advanced solid tumor such as melanoma, head and neck, liver or kidney cancer. CDR3s include the opening cysteine and the closing phenylalanine or tryptophan. The D gene is left open where the match is weak. The size field is filled for only some rows; it gives once, few, many or a size class.

V	J	length	D	size	CDR3	DNA
TRBV2	TRBJ2-2	16	-	-	CASSEDGSEGAGELFF	TGTGCCAGCAGTGAAGACGGATCGGAAGGGGCCGGGGAGCTGTTTTTT
TRBV14	TRBJ2-7	15	-	-	CASSREVGSVHEQYF	TGTGCCAGCAGCCGGGAAGTCGGGAGTGTCCACGAGCAGTACTTC
TRBV10-3	TRBJ2-5	14	-	-	CAISDPGDVETQYF	TGTGCCATCAGTGATCCAGGGGACGTCGAGACCCAGTACTTC
TRBV9	TRBJ2-7	13	-	-	CASSTRQGGEQYF	TGTGCCAGCAGCACCCGACAGGGAGGCGAGCAGTACTTC
TRBV2	TRBJ1-2	15	TRBD1	-	CASSNKQGAKYGYTF	TGTGCCAGCAGTAACAAACAGGGGGCGAAGTATGGCTACACCTTC
TRBV6-6	TRBJ1-5	13	TRBD1	-	CASGPGGYQPQHF	TGTGCCAGCGGGCCAGGGGGCTATCAGCCCCAGCATTTT
TRBV7-2	TRBJ2-5	15	-	-	CASSLRDSGEGTQYF	TGTGCCAGCAGCTTGCGGGACTCCGGAGAGGGGACCCAGTACTTC
TRBV6-5	TRBJ1-1	15	-	-	CASSYRSSLNTEAFF	TGTGCCAGCAGTTACCGGTCGAGCTTGAACACTGAAGCTTTCTTT
TRBV4-1	TRBJ1-6	18	-	-	CASSQGGQLSSYNSPLHF	TGCGCCAGCAGCCAAGGCGGACAACTGAGCTCCTATAATTCACCCCTCCACTTT
TRBV6-1	TRBJ2-7	15	TRBD2	-	CASSGGGSASYEQYF	TGTGCCAGCAGTGGGGGAGGGAGCGCCTCCTACGAGCAGTACTTC
TRBV2	TRBJ1-6	13	-	-	CASRTDYNSPLHF	TGTGCCAGCAGGACAGACTATAATTCACCCCTCCACTTT
TRBV6-1	TRBJ2-2	15	TRBD2	-	CASYSAGVGTGELFF	TGTGCCAGCTACTCAGCGGGGGTGGGGACCGGGGAGCTGTTTTTT
TRBV6-6	TRBJ1-5	13	-	medium-sized	CASISRENQPQHF	TGTGCCAGCATTTCGAGGGAGAATCAGCCCCAGCATTTT
TRBV6-1	TRBJ1-4	15	-	-	CASSLQHRGNEKLFF	TGTGCCAGCAGTCTTCAACACCGGGGTAATGAAAAACTGTTTTTT
TRBV18	TRBJ1-4	13	TRBD1	-	CASSRGQEEKLFF	TGTGCCAGCTCCAGGGGGCAAGAAGAAAAACTGTTTTTT
TRBV10-3	TRBJ1-5	16	TRBD1	-	CAISEGTGVSNQPQHF	TGTGCCATCAGTGAAGGGACAGGGGTTAGCAATCAGCCCCAGCATTTT
TRBV5-1	TRBJ1-5	14	-	-	CASSIGSSGQPQHF	TGCGCCAGCAGTATAGGGAGTTCCGGTCAGCCCCAGCATTTT
TRBV7-2	TRBJ2-7	14	-	-	CASSPPGLSYEQYF	TGTGCCAGCAGCCCACCGGGACTCTCCTACGAGCAGTACTTC
TRBV5-4	TRBJ2-1	14	-	-	CASSLGEWGNEQFF	TGTGCCAGCAGCTTGGGGGAGTGGGGTAATGAGCAGTTCTTC
TRBV7-2	TRBJ2-2	14	-	-	CASSRLPPPGELFF	TGTGCCAGCAGCCGACTACCTCCCCCCGGGGAGCTGTTTTTT
TRBV13	TRBJ2-7	12	-	-	CASSALAYEQYF	TGTGCCAGCAGCGCCCTGGCCTACGAGCAGTACTTC
TRBV7-2	TRBJ1-5	19	-	-	CASSLAFLGVPGRNQPQHF	TGTGCCAGCAGCTTAGCCTTTCTTGGGGTACCGGGACGCAATCAGCCCCAGCATTTT
TRBV5-1	TRBJ1-1	14	TRBD1	once	CASSWDRGNTEAFF	TGCGCCAGCAGCTGGGACAGGGGTAACACTGAAGCTTTCTTT
TRBV6-6	TRBJ1-3	15	TRBD1	-	CASKEYRGSGNTIYF	TGTGCCAGCAAAGAGTACAGGGGCTCTGGAAACACCATATATTTT
TRBV4-2	TRBJ2-7	14	-	once	CASSQERDGYEQYF	TGTGCCAGCAGCCAAGAACGGGACGGTTACGAGCAGTACTTC
TRBV6-6	TRBJ2-1	13	-	-	CASKAGPYNEQFF	TGTGCCAGCAAGGCAGGACCGTACAATGAGCAGTTCTTC
TRBV7-9	TRBJ2-3	16	TRBD2	few	CASSSSSGRLTDTQYF	TGTGCCAGCAGCTCTAGTAGCGGGAGGCTCACAGATACGCAGTATTTT
TRBV7-2	TRBJ2-3	18	-	-	CASSPPPKRAASTDTQYF	TGTGCCAGCAGCCCCCCACCTAAGCGGGCTGCTAGCACAGATACGCAGTATTTT
TRBV5-1	TRBJ1-6	14	-	-	CASSPDGVGSPLHF	TGCGCCAGCTCCCCTGATGGGGTGGGGTCACCCCTCCACTTT
TRBV10-3	TRBJ1-1	12	-	-	CAISDGVAEAFF	TGTGCCATCAGTGACGGGGTGGCTGAAGCTTTCTTT
TRBV18	TRBJ1-5	14	-	few	CASSPGGGNQPQHF	TGTGCCAGCTCACCAGGGGGCGGCAATCAGCCCCAGCATTTT
TRBV29-1	TRBJ1-1	13	TRBD1	-	CSVGQGGTTEAFF	TGCAGCGTCGGACAGGGGGGAACCACTGAAGCTTTCTTT
TRBV2	TRBJ1-3	15	-	-	CASSKDSSSGNTIYF	TGTGCCAGCAGCAAGGACAGCAGCTCTGGAAACACCATATATTTT
TRBV21-1	TRBJ2-4	18	-	-	CASSKVGSGMLAKNIQYF	TGTGCCAGCAGCAAAGTGGGAAGCGGGATGTTAGCCAAAAACATTCAGTACTTC
TRBV2	TRBJ2-1	15	TRBD1	few	CASSPDRYSYNEQFF	TGTGCCAGCAGTCCGGACAGGTACTCCTACAATGAGCAGTTCTTC
TRBV5-1	TRBJ2-7	12	TRBD1	-	CASRTDRAEQYF	TGCGCCAGCAGGACCGACAGGGCCGAGCAGTACTTC
TRBV5-6	TRBJ2-1	13	-	-	CASSLGRDNEQFF	TGTGCCAGCAGCTTGGGGAGGGACAATGAGCAGTTCTTC
TRBV27	TRBJ1-2	14	-	-	CASSRGNAGYGYTF	TGTGCCAGCAGTCGAGGGAACGCAGGCTATGGCTACACCTTC
TRBV6-6	TRBJ1-4	15	-	-	CASRKTGSMNEKLFF	TGTGCCAGCAGGAAAACAGGGTCGATGAATGAAAAACTGTTTTTT
TRBV6-1	TRBJ2-1	16	-	once	CASSASPGTRRGEQFF	TGTGCCAGCAGTGCCAGTCCCGGGACCCGTAGAGGTGAGCAGTTCTTC
TRBV6-4	TRBJ2-2	14	-	-	CASSLTGRTGELFF	TGTGCCAGCAGTCTTACGGGGCGGACCGGGGAGCTGTTTTTT
TRBV7-9	TRBJ1-1	12	TRBD1	-	CALTGGGTEAFF	TGCGCTCTTACAGGGGGCGGTACTGAAGCTTTCTTT
TRBV7-9	TRBJ2-5	15	TRBD2	-	CASSPGLADQETQYF	TGTGCCAGCAGCCCGGGACTAGCGGACCAAGAGACCCAGTACTTC
TRBV2	TRBJ1-6	13	-	-	CASSPYLASPLHF	TGTGCCAGCAGTCCGTACTTAGCCTCACCCCTCCACTTT
TRBV18	TRBJ1-1	14	-	-	CASSATGIDTEAFF	TGTGCCAGCTCAGCTACCGGAATCGACACTGAAGCTTTCTTT
TRBV6-5	TRBJ2-1	13	-	-	CASSRLPYNEQFF	TGTGCCAGCAGCCGACTCCCTTACAATGAGCAGTTCTTC
TRBV6-1	TRBJ1-5	13	TRBD1	few	CASGDSIIQPQHF	TGTGCCAGCGGGGACAGTATAATACAGCCCCAGCATTTT
TRBV6-6	TRBJ1-2	14	-	-	CASSYEGAAYGYTF	TGTGCCAGCAGTTACGAGGGCGCAGCCTATGGCTACACCTTC
TRBV21-1	TRBJ2-7	13	-	-	CASSTGGAHEQYF	TGTGCCAGCAGCACAGGGGGCGCCCACGAGCAGTACTTC
TRBV2	TRBJ2-2	16	TRBD1	few	CASRQRTGGRTGELFF	TGTGCCAGCAGACAGCGGACAGGGGGAAGGACCGGGGAGCTGTTTTTT
TRBV7-2	TRBJ2-7	15	-	-	CASSPFTGPVYEQYF	TGTGCCAGCAGCCCCTTCACGGGGCCAGTATACGAGCAGTACTTC
TRBV21-1	TRBJ1-3	13	-	-	CALPPRGGNTIYF	TGTGCCTTACCCCCGCGGGGGGGAAACACCATATATTTT
TRBV19	TRBJ2-3	17	TRBD1	-	CASRGKTGFGRTDTQYF	TGTGCCAGTAGGGGGAAGACAGGGTTTGGTCGTACAGATACGCAGTATTTT
TRBV7-2	TRBJ2-5	15	TRBD2	-	CASSPTSGPQETQYF	TGTGCCAGCAGCCCTACTAGCGGACCTCAAGAGACCCAGTACTTC
TRBV11-3	TRBJ2-6	18	-	once	CASSGFLSRQSRANVLTF	TGTGCCAGCAGCGGCTTCCTATCTCGACAAAGTCGGGCCAACGTCCTGACTTTC